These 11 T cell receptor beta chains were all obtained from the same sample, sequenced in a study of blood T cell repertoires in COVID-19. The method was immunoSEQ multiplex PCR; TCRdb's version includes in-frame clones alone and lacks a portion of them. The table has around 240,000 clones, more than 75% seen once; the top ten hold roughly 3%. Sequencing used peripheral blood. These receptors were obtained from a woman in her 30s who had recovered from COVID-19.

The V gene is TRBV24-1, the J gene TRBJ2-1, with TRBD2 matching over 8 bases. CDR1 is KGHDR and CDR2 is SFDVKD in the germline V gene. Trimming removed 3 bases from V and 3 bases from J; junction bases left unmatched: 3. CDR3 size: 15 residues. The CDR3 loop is CATSDNSGNYNEQFF. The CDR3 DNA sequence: TGTGCCACCAGTGATAATAGCGGGAACTACAATGAGCAGTTCTTC.

CDR3 nucleotide sequence: TGTGCCAGCAGTCCAGGGAATTCACCCCTCCACTTT. It is translated as CASSPGNSPLHF. V is TRBV6-6 and J is TRBJ1-6; a possible D gene is TRBD1 (5 bases). V dropped 5 bases and J dropped 7 bases, with 6 bases sitting between them. From germline, CDR1 is MNHNY and CDR2 SVGAGI (reference sequence). This CDR3 region has 12 residues.

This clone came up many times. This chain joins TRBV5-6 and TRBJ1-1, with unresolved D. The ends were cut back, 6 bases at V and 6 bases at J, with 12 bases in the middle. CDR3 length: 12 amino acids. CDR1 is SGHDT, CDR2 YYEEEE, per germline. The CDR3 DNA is TGTGCCAGCACCGCGTGGGAGGCTGAAGCTTTCTTT. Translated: CASTAWEAEAFF. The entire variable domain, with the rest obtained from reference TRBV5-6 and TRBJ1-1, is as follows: DAGVTQSPTHLIKTRGQQVTLRCSPKSGHDTVSWYQQALGQGPQFIFQYYEEEERQRGNFPDRFSGHQFPNYSSELNVNALLLGDSALYLCASTAWEAEAFFGQGTRLTVV.

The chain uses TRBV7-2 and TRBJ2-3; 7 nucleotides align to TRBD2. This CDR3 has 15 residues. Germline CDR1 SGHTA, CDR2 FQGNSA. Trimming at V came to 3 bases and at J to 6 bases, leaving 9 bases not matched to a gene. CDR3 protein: CASSFAGAGLDTQYF. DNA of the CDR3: TGTGCCAGCAGCTTTGCGGGAGCCGGCTTGGATACGCAGTATTTT.

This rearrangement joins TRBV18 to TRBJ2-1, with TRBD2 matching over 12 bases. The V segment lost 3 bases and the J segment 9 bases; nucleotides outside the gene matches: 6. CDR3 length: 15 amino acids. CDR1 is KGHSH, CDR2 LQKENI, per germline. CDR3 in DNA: TGTGCCAGCTCACCGCTAGCGGGGGGGCCGGGTGAGCAGTTCTTC. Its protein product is CASSPLAGGPGEQFF.

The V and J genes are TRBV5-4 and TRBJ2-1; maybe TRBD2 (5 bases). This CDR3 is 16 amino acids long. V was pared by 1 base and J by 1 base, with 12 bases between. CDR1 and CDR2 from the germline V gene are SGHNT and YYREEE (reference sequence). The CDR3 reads CASSLRPTSSYNEQFF. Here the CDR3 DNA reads TGTGCCAGCAGCTTGCGCCCAACTAGTTCCTACAATGAGCAGTTCTTC.

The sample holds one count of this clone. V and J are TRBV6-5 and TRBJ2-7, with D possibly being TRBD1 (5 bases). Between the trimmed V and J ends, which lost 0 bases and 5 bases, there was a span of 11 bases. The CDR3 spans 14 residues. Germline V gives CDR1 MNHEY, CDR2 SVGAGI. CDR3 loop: CASSYSMAGNEQYF. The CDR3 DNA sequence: TGTGCCAGCAGTTACTCGATGGCAGGGAACGAGCAGTACTTC.

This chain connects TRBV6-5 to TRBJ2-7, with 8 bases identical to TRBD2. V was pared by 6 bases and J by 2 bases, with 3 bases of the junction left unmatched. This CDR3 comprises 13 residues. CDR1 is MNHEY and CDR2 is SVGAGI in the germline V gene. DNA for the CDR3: TGTGCCAGCAGAACTAGCGGAACCTACGAGCAGTACTTC. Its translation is CASRTSGTYEQYF.

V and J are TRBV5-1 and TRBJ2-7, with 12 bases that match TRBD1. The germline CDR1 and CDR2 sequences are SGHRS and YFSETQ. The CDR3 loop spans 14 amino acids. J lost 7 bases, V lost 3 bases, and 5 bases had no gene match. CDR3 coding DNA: TGCGCCAGCAGCTCCCGGGACAGGGGGCGAGAGCAGTACTTC. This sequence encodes CASSSRDRGREQYF.

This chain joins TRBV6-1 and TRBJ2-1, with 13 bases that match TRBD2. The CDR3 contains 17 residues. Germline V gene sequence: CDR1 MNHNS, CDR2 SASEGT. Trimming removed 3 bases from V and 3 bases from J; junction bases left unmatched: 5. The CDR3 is CASSDLGLAGDYNEQFF. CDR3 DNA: TGTGCCAGCAGTGATCTCGGACTAGCGGGGGACTACAATGAGCAGTTCTTC.

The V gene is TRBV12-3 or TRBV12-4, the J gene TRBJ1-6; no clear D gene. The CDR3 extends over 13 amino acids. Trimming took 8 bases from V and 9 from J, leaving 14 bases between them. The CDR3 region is CASGWAEGSPLHF. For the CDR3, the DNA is TGTGCCAGCGGATGGGCAGAGGGTTCACCCCTCCACTTT.